This TCR beta chain is drawn from a study of T and B cells in COVID-19 patients. For the study at large: Of approximately 20 active-infection patients, fewer than 19 carried comorbidities linked to unfavorable COVID-19 outcome. Study-level findings and limits: At recovery TRB diversity and richness exceeded healthy donors, after highly clonal active COVID-19 repertoires. Sorted SARS-CoV-2-responsive or tetramer+ T cells and CD4+, regulatory and CD8+ subsets were not yet sequenced. Early severe-case samples and blood from mildly ill patients during symptoms were in short supply.

BIOMED2 TRB-A/B primer pools were used in multiplex TRB PCR. Using its own MiXCR run on the multiplex PCR reads, TCRdb lists one record per CDR3 protein. The table records about 4,800 distinct CDR3 sequences, roughly 28% of them present only once. CDR3 length equals 12 residues. Germline CDR1 and CDR2: MNHEY and SVGAGI. Trimming stripped 6 bases from V and 5 bases from J, with 10 bases between. By proportion, this clonotype is medium-sized. As yet, its antigen is unknown. From blood, about 250-500 ng of genomic DNA served as TRB template. This sequence was found in a human donor with active COVID-19. The V call is TRBV6-5, the J call TRBJ2-5; D is ambiguous. Sequencing was done on a sample of blood. In DNA, the CDR3 is TGTGCCAGCAGCCCCCTAGGGGAGACCCAGTACTTC. This translates into CASSPLGETQYF.